This section outlines one TCR beta chain sequence together with its context. Its specificity is unknown. Patients had newly diagnosed, untreated stage II-IVA oral cavity squamous cell carcinoma. Deletions cut 5 bases from V and 8 bases from J, with 15 bases between. Per the germline V gene, CDR1 is SGHTA and CDR2 is FQGNSA. This CDR3 has 14 residues. This specimen belongs to a study of neoadjuvant anti-PD-1 for oral cavity cancer. Broader study findings: Each response group had just a few patients in TCR analyses.

Data came from immunoSEQ multiplex PCR; TCRdb stores just in-frame clones and leaves some out. Altogether about 62,000 clones are present, roughly three quarters being singletons, with the ten largest covering just over 2.5%. This specimen was PBMCs, taken before nivolumab (anti-PD-1) treatment. V is TRBV7-2 and J is TRBJ2-2; no clear D. The sequence came from a person aged 35 to 85 with oral cavity squamous cell carcinoma. The CDR3 bases are TGTGCCAGCAGCCCGATTGTAAACTTTGGGGAGCTGTTTTTT. It specifies CASSPIVNFGELFF. Filled out from reference TRBV7-2 and TRBJ2-2, the complete variable domain reads GAGVSQSPSNKVTEKGKDVELRCDPISGHTALYWYRQSLGQGLEFLIYFQGNSAPDKSGLPSDRFSAERTGGSVSTLTIQRTQQEDSAVYLCASSPIVNFGELFFGEGSRLTVL.